A single sample is the source of the 5 T cell receptor beta chains below, sequenced in a study of T cells in Graves' hyperthyroidism and ophthalmopathy. TCR beta CDR3 regions were amplified from RNA transcripts. First-round RT-PCR targeting the TCR CDR3 was performed with the HTBI primer set. MiXCR was run by TCRdb on the multiplex PCR reads, yielding one entry per CDR3 protein. The data show 500,000 to 700,000 distinct CDR3 sequences, over 15% seen once. Sequences were obtained from blood. These receptors originate from a woman between 18 and 30 years old with Graves' hyperthyroidism.

The chain employs TRBV5-1 and TRBJ2-1, with D hard to call. The CDR3 loop spans 12 amino acids. V dropped 5 bases and J dropped 6 bases, with 9 bases sitting between them. Germline V CDR1 and CDR2: SGHRS, YFSETQ. CDR3 in DNA: TGCGCCAGCAGTTACGACCGCAATGAGCAGTTCTTC. It specifies CASSYDRNEQFF.

V gene TRBV19 combines with J gene TRBJ2-3; D is unclear. The V end was cut by 7 bases, the J end by 6 bases, with 17 bases between. There are 14 residues in the CDR3. CDR1 is LNHDA and CDR2 is SQIVND in the germline V gene (reference sequence). This CDR3 reads CASTIGRPSDTQYF. For the CDR3, the DNA is TGTGCCAGTACAATCGGCAGACCCTCGGATACGCAGTATTTT.

In its sample, this clonotype was seen many times. The chain employs TRBV2 and TRBJ1-5; no definite D call. The CDR3 extends over 14 amino acids. Germline loops: CDR1 SNHLY, CDR2 FYNNEI. V shed 4 bases and J shed 7 bases, with 14 bases lying between them. Here the CDR3 reads CASSGPTEFQPQHF. CDR3 DNA: TGTGCCAGCAGTGGACCAACAGAATTCCAGCCCCAGCATTTT.

The chain carries TRBV12-5 and TRBJ2-1, with D possibly TRBD2 on 7 matching bases. There are 15 residues in the CDR3. The V gene lost 2 bases and the J gene lost 12 bases, with 20 bases spanning the gap. Germline CDR1 LGHNT, CDR2 FRNRAP. The CDR3 protein is CASGLSTPGGRGQFF. In DNA form, the CDR3 reads TGTGCTAGTGGTTTGTCCACCCCGGGAGGCAGGGGGCAGTTCTTC. Filled out from reference TRBV12-5 and TRBJ2-1, the complete variable domain reads DARVTQTPRHKVTEMGQEVTMRCQPILGHNTVFWYRQTMMQGLELLAYFRNRAPLDDSGMPKDRFSAEMPDATLATLKIQPSEPRDSAVYFCASGLSTPGGRGQFFGPGTRLTVL.

This clonotype was counted between two and nine times. V gene TRBV7-6 combines with J gene TRBJ2-3; TRBD1 matches at 8 bases. Germline V CDR1 and CDR2: SGHVS, FNYEAQ. This CDR3 region has 16 residues. V was pared by 4 bases and J by 3 bases, with 9 bases of the junction left unmatched. The chain's CDR3 is CASSYRPGQVTDTQYF. Here the CDR3 DNA reads TGTGCCAGCAGCTACCGACCGGGACAGGTGACAGATACGCAGTATTTT. Using reference TRBV7-6 and TRBJ2-3 for the parts outside the CDR3, the full variable domain is GAGVSQSPRYKVTKRGQDVALRCDPISGHVSLYWYRQALGQGPEFLTYFNYEAQQDKSGLPNDRFSAERPEGSISTLTIQRTEQRDSAMYRCASSYRPGQVTDTQYFGPGTRLTVL.